These T cell receptor beta chains were read from a single sample in a study of blood T cell repertoires in COVID-19. TCRdb's table, derived via immunoSEQ multiplex PCR, lists solely in-frame clones and lacks some. The sample lists about 280,000 clones, around nine tenths occurring once. Sequenced sample: peripheral blood. The receptors were sampled from a man between 40 and 49 years old with active or convalescent COVID-19. Both conserved end residues are part of each CDR3. Fields, in order: CDR3 DNA, CDR3 protein, J gene, D gene, clone size, V gene. A D gene is named only where the DNA matches it firmly. Clone size appears in some rows only: once, few, many, or a class for an expanded clone.

TGTGCCACCAGTGATACTAGCGGGAGGGCCAGCTCCTACAATGAGCAGTTCTTC CATSDTSGRASSYNEQFF TRBJ2-1 TRBD2 - TRBV24-1
TGTGCCAGCAGCCTCTCCCCCGGGGACAACTACGAGCAGTACTTC CASSLSPGDNYEQYF TRBJ2-7 - - TRBV3-1/TRBV3-2
TGTGCCAGCAGCTCCCCGGTAATAACTGGCTACACCTTC CASSSPVITGYTF TRBJ1-2 - - TRBV7-9
TGTGCCAGCAGCACACGACAGGGCCGGGGAGAGACCCAGTACTTC CASSTRQGRGETQYF TRBJ2-5 TRBD1 medium-sized TRBV11-2
TGTGCCAGCAGCTTAGATCCCGGGGTGAGAACTGAAGCTTTCTTT CASSLDPGVRTEAFF TRBJ1-1 - - TRBV11-2
TGTGCCAGCAGCGTAGGAAGCCTCTCTGGGGCCAACGTCCTGACTTTC CASSVGSLSGANVLTF TRBJ2-6 - - TRBV9
TGTGCCACCAGCAGAGGAAAGGTTGACAGGGGCTCCTACGAGCAGTACTTC CATSRGKVDRGSYEQYF TRBJ2-7 TRBD1 once TRBV15
TGCGCCAGCAGCCTGACCGGGACAGGGGTCAATCAGCCCCAGCATTTT CASSLTGTGVNQPQHF TRBJ1-5 TRBD1 - TRBV5-1
TGTGCCAGCAGTAAACCCGGGACAGGGCTTGAAAAACTGTTTTTT CASSKPGTGLEKLFF TRBJ1-4 TRBD1 - TRBV6-6
TGTGCCAGCTCACCAGGGACTAGCGGCAGTTATACGCAGTATTTT CASSPGTSGSYTQYF TRBJ2-3 TRBD2 - TRBV18
TGTGCCAGTAGTATTTTGGGCAGGGGAGAGGATGAAGCTTTCTTT CASSILGRGEDEAFF TRBJ1-1 - - TRBV19
TGTGCCAGCAGTGTGCTGGGTGAGGCCTCTGGGGCCAACGTCCTGACTTTC CASSVLGEASGANVLTF TRBJ2-6 - - TRBV6-1
TGCAGTGCTAGTCTACGGGGGAACTATGGCTACACCTTC CSASLRGNYGYTF TRBJ1-2 - - TRBV20-1
TGCAGTGCTAGTACAGGACCCCCTAATCAGCCCCAGCATTTT CSASTGPPNQPQHF TRBJ1-5 - - TRBV20-1
TGTGCCAGCGAACTCAAGCGGGGGTGGAGCACCGGGGAGCTGTTTTTT CASELKRGWSTGELFF TRBJ2-2 TRBD2 - TRBV13
TGTGCCAGCAGCTCTCGACACACAGATACGCAGTATTTT CASSSRHTDTQYF TRBJ2-3 - - TRBV11-3
TGTGCCAGCAGTTGGGGGGGCCCGGCCGGGACCCTTTTGAGGGAGCAGTACTTC CASSWGGPAGTLLREQYF TRBJ2-7 - - TRBV13
TGTGCCAGCTCACCACCTAGCGACGGCCGCAATGAGCAGTTCTTC CASSPPSDGRNEQFF TRBJ2-1 - - TRBV18
TGTGCCAGCAGCTTGGGGGGACAGGGCCCCTACGAGCAGTACTTC CASSLGGQGPYEQYF TRBJ2-7 TRBD1 - TRBV5-4
TGTGCCAGCAGCCAAGAGGGAGGATACAATGAGCAGTTCTTC CASSQEGGYNEQFF TRBJ2-1 - - TRBV3-1/TRBV3-2
TGTGCCAGCAGGGGGGACAGGGTCGACACCGGGGAGCTGTTTTTT CASRGDRVDTGELFF TRBJ2-2 TRBD1 - TRBV27
TGTGCCAGCAGCTTAGGGGGAGACCAGCCCCAGCATTTT CASSLGGDQPQHF TRBJ1-5 - few TRBV7-9
TGTGCCAGCAGCTCAAGGGGTGGCCAGGGGAGTCGTTCACCCCTCCACTTT CASSSRGGQGSRSPLHF TRBJ1-6 - - TRBV21-1
TGTGCCAGCAGCTTAACGCACCCCCGGGATTCACCCCTCCACTTT CASSLTHPRDSPLHF TRBJ1-6 - - TRBV5-6
TGTGCCAGCACCGGGACAGGGAACAATCAGCCCCAGCATTTT CASTGTGNNQPQHF TRBJ1-5 TRBD1 - TRBV6-5
TGTGCCTGGAGAAGCTTCACCGGGGAGCTGTTTTTT CAWRSFTGELFF TRBJ2-2 - - TRBV30